The 26 T cell receptor beta chains below all came from one sample that was sequenced in a study of monozygotic twins with inflammatory bowel disease. TCRdb re-called the 5' RACE reads and catalogs CDR3 proteins one per entry, DNA excluded. The sample holds about 160,000 distinct CDR3 sequences. The sample taken for sequencing was blood. The receptor source for this set is a human donor with ulcerative colitis or Crohn's disease, or a healthy co-twin of an affected twin (not recorded which).

The CDR3 protein is CASSSTSESSYNEQFF. This rearrangement joins TRBV7-3 to TRBJ2-1; the D gene TCRdb calls, TRBD2, cannot be checked with no DNA. In germline, CDR1 is SGHTA, CDR2 FQGTGA. This CDR3 is built from 16 residues.

The genes are TRBV7-2 and TRBJ2-1; TCRdb's assignment of TRBD2 cannot be checked, as there is no DNA. CDR3 length: 17 amino acids. Germline CDR1 reads SGHTA; CDR2 reads FQGNSA. CDR3: CASSPGGLAGVWYEQFF.

The rearrangement joins TRBV7-3 to TRBJ2-5. This CDR3 is built from 14 residues. Germline-derived CDR1 and CDR2 are SGHTA and FQGTGA. The CDR3 sequence: CASSQGFGQETQYF.

The V call is TRBV7-2, the J call TRBJ1-1. Germline V gene sequence: CDR1 SGHTA, CDR2 FQGNSA. This CDR3 contains 14 residues. The CDR3 here is CASSARSLGTEAFF.

The chain couples TRBV5-1 to TRBJ2-2; TCRdb's D gene call, TRBD1, goes unchecked for lack of DNA. The CDR3 is 13 amino acids. In germline, CDR1 is SGHRS, CDR2 YFSETQ. This chain's CDR3 is CASSLQGTGELFF. The full variable domain, with the rest looked up from reference TRBV5-1 and TRBJ2-2, is KAGVTQTPRYLIKTRGQQVTLSCSPISGHRSVSWYQQTPGQGLQFLFEYFSETQRNKGNFPGRFSGRQFSNSRSEMNVSTLELGDSALYLCASSLQGTGELFFGEGSRLTVL.

The V call is TRBV5-6, the J call TRBJ1-1. CDR1 and CDR2 from the germline V gene are SGHDT and YYEEEE. The CDR3 covers 17 residues. The CDR3 reads CASSFRGLGRMNTEAFF.

The CDR3 spells CASSLYGGTSGKYNEQFF. The rearrangement joins TRBV12-3 or TRBV12-4 to TRBJ2-1; TCRdb designates TRBD2, a call that cannot be tested without DNA. The CDR3 length is 18 residues.

The CDR3 loop reads CATSDSPGAYNEQFF. V usage is TRBV24-1 and J usage is TRBJ2-1; TCRdb proposes TRBD1, but this gene call is untestable without DNA. CDR1 and CDR2 (germline): KGHDR, SFDVKD. This CDR3 is 15 amino acids long.

This rearrangement joins TRBV9 to TRBJ1-6. The length of the CDR3 is 15 residues. Per the germline V gene, CDR1 is SGDLS and CDR2 is YYNGEE. The chain's CDR3 is CASSVNFGRNSPLHF.

The V and J genes are TRBV27 and TRBJ2-7; TCRdb designates TRBD2, a call that cannot be tested without DNA. The CDR3 runs to 13 residues. Germline V gene lookup returns CDR1 MNHEY and CDR2 SMNVEV (reference sequence). CDR3 protein: CASRQSGTYEQYF.

The V gene is TRBV5-1, the J gene TRBJ2-3; lacking DNA, the TRBD2 call made by TCRdb goes unchecked. This CDR3 contains 19 residues. Per germline, CDR1 SGHRS and CDR2 YFSETQ. The CDR3 sequence: CASSLGLAGGSPLTDTQYF.

The chain recombines TRBV18 with TRBJ2-3; with no DNA, the TCRdb D assignment of TRBD1 cannot be verified. The CDR3 has 16 residues. Looked up from germline, CDR1 is KGHSH and CDR2 is LQKENI. The CDR3 sequence: CASSSSDRAGTDTQYF.

The chain combines TRBV29-1 with TRBJ2-2; the D call from TCRdb, TRBD1, cannot be confirmed without DNA. The CDR3 has 12 residues. CDR1 and CDR2 from the germline V gene are SQVTM and ANQGSEA. CDR3 amino acids: CSVGDRAWELFF.

The chain employs TRBV3-1 and TRBJ2-5; TCRdb's D call, TRBD2, is unchecked because there is no DNA. Germline values: CDR1 LGHDT, CDR2 YNNKEL (reference sequence). The CDR3 consists of 14 residues. The CDR3 loop reads CASSQALARETQYF.

This chain joins TRBV12-3 or TRBV12-4 and TRBJ1-6. This CDR3 region has 17 residues. CDR3 region: CASSLQVGGNSNSPLHF.

The CDR3 sequence is CASSGTGGETQYF. The chain uses TRBV21-1 and TRBJ2-5; TCRdb reports TRBD2, a call that lacks DNA to check it against. TRBV21-1 is annotated as a pseudogene. The CDR3 totals 13 residues.

The chain employs TRBV5-6 and TRBJ1-5. CDR3 size: 16 residues. CDR1 is SGHDT and CDR2 is YYEEEE in the germline V gene. The CDR3 loop reads CASSSDSGFGNQPQHF.

This chain joins TRBV7-2 and TRBJ2-7; with no DNA, the TCRdb D assignment of TRBD2 cannot be verified. Looked up from germline, CDR1 is SGHTA and CDR2 is FQGNSA. The CDR3 is 17 residues long. This chain's CDR3 is CASSLRAGGSKVYEQYF.

CDR3 sequence: CASNSGQGRPETQYF. The chain joins TRBV5-1 to TRBJ2-5; TCRdb outputs TRBD1, but without DNA this stays unchecked. The CDR3 runs to 15 residues. The V gene's germline CDR1 is SGHRS and CDR2 YFSETQ.

This chain connects TRBV29-1 to TRBJ1-1; TCRdb selects TRBD1, and the lack of DNA leaves this call unchecked. The germline V gene encodes CDR1 SQVTM and CDR2 ANQGSEA. This CDR3 is 13 amino acids long. The CDR3 here is CSLTGGPSTEAFF.

The CDR3 is CSADSGNSYNEQFF. J is TRBJ2-1 and V is TRBV20-1; TCRdb indicates TRBD2, and absent DNA this call remains unverified. Per germline, CDR1 DFQATT and CDR2 SNEGSKA (reference sequence). The CDR3 contains 14 residues.

The chain joins TRBV7-2 to TRBJ2-7. The CDR3 length is 13 residues. Germline assignment: CDR1 SGHTA and CDR2 FQGNSA. CDR3 protein: CASSSTFSYEQYF. The variable domain in full, completed from reference TRBV7-2 and TRBJ2-7, reads GAGVSQSPSNKVTEKGKDVELRCDPISGHTALYWYRQSLGQGLEFLIYFQGNSAPDKSGLPSDRFSAERTGGSVSTLTIQRTQQEDSAVYLCASSSTFSYEQYFGPGTRLTVT.

The chain has TRBV6-5 and TRBJ2-2. The CDR3 is 12 amino acids. Germline V gene sequence: CDR1 MNHEY, CDR2 SVGAGI. CDR3 region: CASSYRAGELFF.

CDR3 amino acids: CASSPNDYGYTF. The chain is built from TRBV7-2 and TRBJ1-2. The CDR3 is made up of 12 amino acids. CDR1 and CDR2 from the germline V gene are SGHTA and FQGNSA.

This chain connects TRBV5-1 to TRBJ2-3. CDR1 and CDR2 (germline): SGHRS, YFSETQ. CDR3 length: 14 residues. The CDR3: CASSLVGRTDTQYF. The whole variable domain, remainder taken from reference TRBV5-1 and TRBJ2-3, is KAGVTQTPRYLIKTRGQQVTLSCSPISGHRSVSWYQQTPGQGLQFLFEYFSETQRNKGNFPGRFSGRQFSNSRSEMNVSTLELGDSALYLCASSLVGRTDTQYFGPGTRLTVL.

V and J are TRBV25-1 and TRBJ2-1; without DNA, the TCRdb call of TRBD2 cannot be checked. The CDR3 runs 13 residues. Germline CDR1 reads MGHDK; CDR2 reads SYGVNS. CDR3 sequence reads: CASSGGSYNEQFF.